Below, 28 T cell receptor beta chains from the same sample are listed, as sequenced in a study of T-cell reconstitution after alpha-beta-depleted transplantation in children. For TCRbeta, the library was prepared with unique molecular identifiers. A single record per CDR3 protein comes from TCRdb applying MiXCR to the PCR reads. This table has about 600,000 distinct CDR3 sequences, about an eighth appearing once. This specimen consisted of PBMCs, mostly from graft donor cells, obtained 360 days after TCRalphabeta/CD19-depleted stem cell transplant. These receptors originate from a male patient aged 10 to 17 who had a stem cell transplant for acute myeloid leukemia, so the T cells may come from the graft donor.

This clonotype occurred a few times. V is TRBV20-1 and J is TRBJ2-1; 11 bases fit TRBD2. This CDR3 comprises 13 residues. V shed 8 bases and J 5 bases; nucleotides not matched to a gene: 5. Germline lookup yields CDR1 DFQATT and CDR2 SNEGSKA (reference sequence). Here the CDR3 reads CSSTSGRDNEQFF. For the CDR3, the DNA is TGCAGTTCCACTAGCGGGAGAGACAATGAGCAGTTCTTC.

The V and J genes are TRBV18 and TRBJ2-7; 7 nucleotides match TRBD2. With V trimmed by 2 bases and J by 3 bases, 10 bases remained unmatched. CDR1 is KGHSH and CDR2 is LQKENI in the germline V gene. This CDR3 is 16 amino acids long. CDR3 DNA sequence: TGTGCCAGCTCACCAGTTGCGGGAGTGGGTATCTACGAGCAGTACTTC. The encoded protein is CASSPVAGVGIYEQYF.

This clonotype was observed a few times. J is TRBJ2-5 and V is TRBV28; 7 nucleotides align to TRBD1. Germline loops: CDR1 MDHEN, CDR2 SYDVKM. The CDR3 length is 14 residues. The V and J ends lost 3 bases and 4 bases, in that order; junction bases with no gene match: 5. In nucleotides, the CDR3 is TGTGCCAGCAGTTTGGGACAGACTTCAGAGACCCAGTACTTC. Translated, it gives CASSLGQTSETQYF.

Of note for this clonotype: An end of the junction differs from the germline gene, which may be a read error. The chain employs TRBV7-7 and TRBJ2-1; no clear D. This CDR3 region has 13 residues. The germline V gene has CDR1 SSHAT and CDR2 FNYEAQ (reference sequence). In DNA form, the CDR3 reads TGTGCTAGCAGCCCCGACCTCGCCGGCGAGCAGTTCTTC. As protein: CASSPDLAGEQFF.

The genes are TRBV29-1 and TRBJ1-1, with D possibly TRBD1 on 6 matching bases. This CDR3 contains 12 residues. Trimming removed 7 bases from V and 1 base from J, with 10 bases in between. CDR1 and CDR2 from the germline V gene are SQVTM and ANQGSEA. The CDR3 region is CSGKGGNTEAFF. As DNA, the CDR3 is TGCAGCGGTAAAGGGGGGAACACTGAAGCTTTCTTT.

This clonotype has only a few counts. V gene TRBV20-1 combines with J gene TRBJ2-4, with D maybe TRBD1 (6 bases). Per the germline V gene, CDR1 is DFQATT and CDR2 is SNEGSKA (reference sequence). Trimming left V 3 bases short and J 0 bases short, with 15 bases between. This CDR3 has 16 amino acids. CDR3 in amino acids: CSARRPGALAKNIQYF. CDR3 nucleotide sequence: TGCAGTGCTAGGAGACCAGGGGCCTTAGCCAAAAACATTCAGTACTTC.

This clonotype was counted between two and nine times. The gene calls are TRBV15 and TRBJ2-7; 7 nucleotides match TRBD2. CDR1 is LNHNV, CDR2 YYDKDF, per germline (reference sequence). The CDR3 runs 14 residues. J gave up 2 bases and V 0 bases, and 1 base lay outside the gene matches. The CDR3 coding sequence is TGTGCCACCAGCAGAGATCGGGGGGCCTACGAGCAGTACTTC. Protein: CATSRDRGAYEQYF.

This clonotype occurred a few times. The gene calls are TRBV12-3 or TRBV12-4 and TRBJ1-5, with D perhaps matching TRBD1 (6 bases). V lost 7 bases and J 6 bases, leaving 19 bases between the germline ends. The CDR3 spans 15 residues. Here the CDR3 reads CASTSLTGISQPQHF. The CDR3 nucleotides are TGTGCCAGCACCTCTCTAACAGGGATAAGTCAGCCCCAGCATTTT.

The chain combines TRBV9 with TRBJ2-2; D may be TRBD1 (5 bases). The CDR3 has 14 amino acids. Germline V gene lookup returns CDR1 SGDLS and CDR2 YYNGEE. V dropped 6 bases and J dropped 1 base, with 10 bases sitting between them. The CDR3 loop is CASNGHVNTGELFF. The CDR3, as DNA: TGTGCCAGCAACGGACACGTGAACACCGGGGAGCTGTTTTTT.

The chain combines TRBV28 with TRBJ2-1; no clear D gene. This CDR3 contains 15 residues. The germline gives CDR1 MDHEN, CDR2 SYDVKM. Trimming pared 3 bases from V and 0 bases from J, leaving 9 bases between. The CDR3 protein is CASSFLRSSYNEQFF. In DNA, the CDR3 is TGTGCCAGCAGTTTCTTGCGGAGCTCCTACAATGAGCAGTTCTTC.

The chain uses TRBV15 and TRBJ1-2; TRBD1 is a possible D gene (5 bases). Germline values: CDR1 LNHNV, CDR2 YYDKDF (reference sequence). CDR3 length: 15 amino acids. Deletions cut 4 bases from V and 4 bases from J, with 16 bases between. CDR3 residues: CATSKDSKVTYGYTF. In nucleotides, the CDR3 is TGTGCCACCAGCAAAGACAGTAAGGTTACCTATGGCTACACCTTC.

This clonotype was found a few times. The V gene is TRBV21-1, the J gene TRBJ2-1; the D call TRBD2 from the table was never checked on the DNA. TRBV21-1 is recorded as a pseudogene. This CDR3 spans 18 amino acids. The DNA for the CDR3 is TGTGCCAGCAGCAAAGGGGGTAGCGGGAGCGACGGGGCTGATGAGCAGTTCTTC. This translates into CASSKGGSGSDGADEQFF.

On this clonotype itself: The junction departs from the called germline gene at one end, perhaps through a read error. The V call is TRBV5-4, the J call TRBJ2-1, with 8 bases aligning to TRBD2. Germline CDR1 reads SGHNT; CDR2 reads YYREEE (reference sequence). This CDR3 has 11 amino acids. In DNA form, the CDR3 reads TGTGCCAGCAGCTCCGGGACTAGACGGATCTTC. Translated, it gives CASSSGTRRIF. Variable domain in full (rest from reference TRBV5-4 and TRBJ2-1): ETGVTQSPTHLIKTRGQQVTLRCSSQSGHNTVSWYQQALGQGPQFIFQYYREEENGRGNFPPRFSGLQFPNYSSELNVNALELDDSALYLCASSSGTRRIFGPGTRLTVL.

J is TRBJ2-7 and V is TRBV28; 7 nucleotides match TRBD1. CDR3 length: 13 residues. Germline CDR1 and CDR2: MDHEN and SYDVKM. Trimming removed 5 bases from V and 3 bases from J; junction bases left unmatched: 4. CDR3 sequence (DNA): TGTGCCAGCAGTGTGGGACAGCTCTACGAGCAGTACTTC. It is translated as CASSVGQLYEQYF.

This clonotype occurred a few times. The chain combines TRBV29-1 with TRBJ2-7, with a possible D match to TRBD1 (5 bases). The CDR3 runs 14 residues. Per the germline V gene, CDR1 is SQVTM and CDR2 is ANQGSEA. Between the trimmed V and J ends, which lost 5 bases and 2 bases, there was a span of 16 bases. This CDR3 reads CSVPSAGLPYEQYF. The CDR3 DNA sequence: TGCAGCGTTCCCAGTGCAGGGCTGCCCTACGAGCAGTACTTC.

The CDR3 DNA reads as TGCAGCGTTGCGACTAGCTCCCCCAGCTCCTACAATGAGCAGTTCTTC. Protein: CSVATSSPSSYNEQFF. The chain carries TRBV29-1 and TRBJ2-1; TRBD2 agrees at 7 bases. Per the germline V gene, CDR1 is SQVTM and CDR2 is ANQGSEA. This CDR3 has 16 amino acids. V shed 4 bases, J shed 0 bases, and the junction held 9 bases outside the gene matches.

The chain combines TRBV4-3 with TRBJ2-7; TRBD2 agrees at 10 bases. The V gene's germline CDR1 is LGHNA and CDR2 YSLEER. V was clipped by 1 base and J by 0 bases; unmatched bases: 15. The CDR3 contains 20 residues. CDR3: CASSQVRGLAGVTSSYEQYF. In nucleotides, the CDR3 is TGCGCCAGCAGCCAAGTAAGGGGTCTAGCGGGAGTAACTAGCTCCTACGAGCAGTACTTC.

In its sample, this clonotype was seen many times. This chain joins TRBV20-1 and TRBJ2-7; TRBD2 matches at 7 bases. The germline V gene encodes CDR1 DFQATT and CDR2 SNEGSKA (reference sequence). V shed 5 bases and J 2 bases; nucleotides not matched to a gene: 9. The CDR3 runs 14 residues. The DNA for the CDR3 is TGCAGTGCTCACGGGAGGCCCCTAGCCTACGAGCAGTACTTC. Protein product: CSAHGRPLAYEQYF.

J is TRBJ2-5 and V is TRBV20-1; TRBD2 aligns across 13 bases. CDR1 and CDR2 (germline): DFQATT, SNEGSKA (reference sequence). V lost 1 base to trimming and J lost 3 bases; unmatched junction nucleotides: 5. There are 16 residues in the CDR3. The CDR3 here is CSARARGTSGKETQYF. In DNA form, the CDR3 reads TGCAGTGCTAGAGCCCGTGGGACTAGCGGGAAAGAGACCCAGTACTTC.

The chain is built from TRBV30 and TRBJ1-3; D gene uncertain. The CDR3 spans 12 residues. Per germline, CDR1 GTSNPN and CDR2 SVGIG (reference sequence). Trimming took off 0 bases at V and 3 bases at J, with 3 bases between the two ends. The CDR3 sequence is CAWSVLGNTIYF. As DNA, the CDR3 is TGTGCCTGGAGTGTACTTGGAAACACCATATATTTT. Supplemented by reference TRBV30 and TRBJ1-3, the full variable domain reads SQTIHQWPATLVQPVGSPLSLECTVEGTSNPNLYWYRQAAGRGLQLLFYSVGIGQISSEVPQNLSASRPQDRQFILSSKKLLLSDSGFYLCAWSVLGNTIYFGEGSWLTVV.

V and J are TRBV25-1 and TRBJ1-1; tentatively, D is TRBD1 (5 bases). V was pared by 9 bases and J by 1 base, with 9 bases between. Germline V gene sequence: CDR1 MGHDK, CDR2 SYGVNS. The CDR3 has 12 amino acids. CDR3 DNA sequence: TGTGCCAGTGGGGCGGGGAACACTGAAGCTTTCTTT. Translating gives CASGAGNTEAFF.

This clonotype came up many times. The chain employs TRBV28 and TRBJ2-3, with TRBD2 matching over 12 bases. Losses at the gene ends were 8 bases for V and 4 bases for J; bases not matched to a gene: 19. The CDR3 contains 19 residues. CDR1 and CDR2 (germline): MDHEN, SYDVKM. The chain's CDR3 is CASGPLGLAGGRGPDTQYF. CDR3 DNA sequence: TGTGCCAGCGGACCTTTGGGGCTAGCGGGAGGGCGAGGTCCAGATACGCAGTATTTT. The variable domain in full, with the rest retrieved from reference TRBV28 and TRBJ2-3, is DVKVTQSSRYLVKRTGEKVFLECVQDMDHENMFWYRQDPGLGLRLIYFSYDVKMKEKGDIPEGYSVSREKKERFSLILESASTNQTSMYLCASGPLGLAGGRGPDTQYFGPGTRLTVL.

This clonotype has only a few counts. The V call is TRBV20-1, the J call TRBJ2-3, with a possible D match to TRBD2 (6 bases). V dropped 0 bases and J dropped 2 bases, with 12 bases sitting between them. Germline assignment: CDR1 DFQATT and CDR2 SNEGSKA (reference sequence). This CDR3 has 15 residues. CDR3 protein: CSARDGRGLTDTQYF. The CDR3 DNA sequence: TGCAGTGCTAGAGACGGCCGGGGACTCACAGATACGCAGTATTTT.

The chain recombines TRBV7-2 with TRBJ2-5, with 7 bases fitting TRBD2. Germline V gives CDR1 SGHTA, CDR2 FQGNSA. The ends lost 4 bases at V and 5 bases at J; junction bases unmatched: 4. The CDR3 spans 13 residues. The CDR3 DNA is TGTGCCAGCAGCTCGGGACTACGGGAGACCCAGTACTTC. Translation gives CASSSGLRETQYF.

This clonotype was recorded a few times. The chain uses TRBV24-1 and TRBJ2-7, with 10 nucleotides matching TRBD1. The CDR3 is 15 amino acids. J gave up 5 bases and V 3 bases, and 6 bases lay outside the gene matches. Germline V gives CDR1 KGHDR, CDR2 SFDVKD. This CDR3 reads CATSDEDRGRNEQYF. CDR3 coding DNA: TGTGCCACCAGTGATGAAGACAGGGGGCGGAACGAGCAGTACTTC.

This clonotype came up a few times. V gene TRBV28 combines with J gene TRBJ2-4, with a tentative D call TRBD2 (6 bases). V dropped 3 bases and J dropped 3 bases, with 12 bases sitting between them. Germline V CDR1 and CDR2: MDHEN, SYDVKM. There are 15 residues in the CDR3. The CDR3 loop is CASSLRGGGKNIQYF. CDR3 DNA: TGTGCCAGCAGTTTGCGGGGTGGGGGCAAAAACATTCAGTACTTC.

This clonotype came up a few times. V usage is TRBV6-4 and J usage is TRBJ2-1; the match to TRBD2 covers 10 bases. Germline V gene sequence: CDR1 MRHNA, CDR2 SNTAGT. V was clipped by 3 bases and J by 10 bases; unmatched bases: 6. The CDR3 length is 14 residues. Here the CDR3 reads CASSEELAGREQFF. DNA of the CDR3: TGTGCCAGCAGTGAGGAACTAGCGGGGAGGGAGCAGTTCTTC.

This clonotype was counted ten times or more. This sequence joins TRBV29-1 and TRBJ2-3; TRBD1 or TRBD2 may be the D gene (5 bases each). The CDR3 length is 12 residues. CDR1 SQVTM and CDR2 ANQGSEA come from the germline V gene. Trimming cost V 7 bases and J 2 bases, with 10 bases left between them. CDR3 DNA sequence: TGCAGCGGTCCGGGGACCACAGATACGCAGTATTTT. This codes for CSGPGTTDTQYF.